This T cell receptor beta chain was found in a study of T cell responses to AZD1222 COVID-19 vaccine (dated by TCRdb to about 2021). Regarding the study in general: AZD1222 recipients whose second dose came at about 4 weeks and those whose second dose came at about 12 weeks were combined into one group, since spike-specific TCR depth and breadth did not differ between the two schedules. Enrollment into the trials was organized by age into subgroups of 18-55, 56-69 and 70-plus years, and those subgroups contained roughly 150, 30 and 60 TCR-sequenced participants, respectively. TCR sequencing was performed for about 250 trial participants, of whom roughly 200 were given two doses of AZD1222 and some 26 were given two doses of MenACWY control vaccine. Study-wide findings and limitations: Most participants were white British and females outnumbered males, and the authors suggested that clonal diversity may have been underestimated. Conclusions about previously exposed vaccinees were limited because only six or seven AZD1222 recipients were SARS-CoV-2 seropositive at baseline. The whole spike protein was spanned by vaccine-associated CD4 TCRs, and dominant responses were seen in regions 160-218 and 743-854. In the small 56-69-year group, the increase in depth fell short of significance, most likely because of low power. Nearly half of unique spike-specific TCRs reportedly recognized epitopes outside regions mutated in the B.1.351 and B.1.1.7 variants. A significant rise in spike-specific TCR breadth and depth was observed after two AZD1222 doses relative to day 0 and relative to MenACWY recipients. No day 14 peak-response samples were available, so repertoires were characterized only after the peak T cell response.

This clone was counted a few times. Its recognized antigen is unknown. Per-nucleotide qualities are absent, and no much larger clonotype sits a single base away. CDR1 and CDR2 (MDHEN, SYDVKM) derive from the germline V gene. The CDR3 numbers 12 residues from cysteine through phenylalanine. CDR3 DNA is the only sequence kept; it has 36 bases, read in frame from the first base. Trimming at the junction amounts to 9 bases on V and 2 bases on J, and the germline ends lie 10 bases apart. The CDR3 regions of human TCRbeta chains were subjected to immunosequencing. The authors' pipeline ran thus. Repertoire TCRs were checked for matches against a reference library of SARS-CoV-2-specific TCRs that had been generated using the MIRA antigen-specificity platform. Breadth was defined as the fraction of unique TCRs that were SARS-CoV-2-associated, and depth was defined as the fraction of total T cells that were SARS-CoV-2-associated. Each spike-specific TCR was assigned to its reactive spike region and to a CD4 or CD8 class using the MIRA data. Log10-transformed breadth and depth values were compared by one-way ANOVA with Sidak's multiple comparisons tests. TCRdb retrieved this table from immuneACCESS and kept in-frame rearrangements only. Not all clones are present; in checked studies, unresolved V genes account for under half, and no reason is known for the remainder. That table gives V, J and clone size, and the DNA gave D and trimming. Recorded for this sample are around 140,000 clones; around 86% of them occurred a single time. The top ten clones comprise approximately 20% of the sample.

What the time point label conveys for this sample: baseline before first vaccination. Vaccinee samples were obtained from the UK trials COV001 and COV002, which included a single-blind randomized controlled phase 2/3 trial of AZD1222 (ChAdOx1 nCoV-19) in healthy adults. For TCRbeta chain sequencing, PBMC samples were collected from trial participants at day 0 and at day 28 after the second dose. Sequenced here: peripheral blood, sampled on day 0 of AZD1222 vaccination. The rearrangement joined TRBV28 to TRBJ1-2; TRBD1 is perhaps the D gene, given 6 matching bases. The TCR comes from an adult in good health. Here the CDR3 is given as CASPTGNYGYTF. Here is the DNA: TGTGCCAGTCCAACAGGGAACTATGGCTACACCTTC.